This T cell receptor (beta chain) was obtained from a study of cytomegalovirus exposure and HLA in healthy donors. Regarding the study as a whole: When analyzed later, a missense DCLRE1C variant was found to be linked to TCR beta V- and J-gene trimming.

The V and J ends lost 4 bases and 7 bases, in that order; junction bases with no gene match: 19. The CDR3 is made up of 18 amino acids. The germline V gene encodes CDR1 ENHRY and CDR2 SYGVKD. Comment on this clone: No antigen is known for it.

Researchers ran the PCR with 60 Vbeta and 13 Jbeta primers. Profiling relied on immunoSEQ multiplex PCR, and the TCRdb table lists in-frame clones only, not all of them. The sample comprises some 150,000 clones, 9.4% of which are singletons, and 1.5% to 2% rests with the top ten. The sequencing input was PBMCs. The sequence derives from a male donor in good health and CMV-seronegative. The chain recombines TRBV10-3 with TRBJ2-1, with 7 positions matching TRBD2. CDR3 region: CAISAMGRPLAADNEQFF. The CDR3 DNA follows: TGTGCCATCAGTGCCATGGGGCGGCCTCTAGCGGCCGATAATGAGCAGTTCTTC.